The clone carrying this TCR beta chain was observed a few times. Original analysis: Using reference gene primer amplification, nucleated cell counts were estimated. Repertoires were generated with immunoSEQ multiplex PCR, while TCRdb's copy carries only in-frame clones and drops some. That table furnishes V, J and clone size, whereas the DNA furnished D and trimming. The sample lists about 150,000 clones; approximately 83% were seen once. This CDR3 is 15 amino acids long. After removal of 2 bases from V and 6 bases from J, the junction contained 5 bases not matched to a gene. Germline CDR1 SNHLY, CDR2 FYNNEI. This sample is part of a study of blood T cell repertoires in COVID-19. At the level of the study: The United States, Italy and Spain were the sources of the acute and convalescent COVID-19 samples. The cDNA or gDNA used as material had been derived from T cells, B-cell-depleted T cells, or PBMCs.

What was sequenced was peripheral blood. This TCR was recovered from a woman older than 75 with acute or convalescent COVID-19. The chain employs TRBV2 and TRBJ1-5; 9 bases match TRBD1. The chain's CDR3 is CASSEQQGAIQPQHF. For the CDR3, the DNA is TGTGCCAGCAGTGAACAACAGGGGGCCATTCAGCCCCAGCATTTT.